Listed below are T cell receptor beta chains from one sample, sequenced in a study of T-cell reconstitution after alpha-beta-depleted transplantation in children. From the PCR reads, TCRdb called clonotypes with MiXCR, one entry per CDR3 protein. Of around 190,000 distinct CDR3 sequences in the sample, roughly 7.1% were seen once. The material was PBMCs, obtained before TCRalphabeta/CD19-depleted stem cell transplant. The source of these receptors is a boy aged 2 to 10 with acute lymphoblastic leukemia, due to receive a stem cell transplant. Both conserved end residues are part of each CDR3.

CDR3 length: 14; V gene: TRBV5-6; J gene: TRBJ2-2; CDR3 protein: CASSRKEQGKELFF
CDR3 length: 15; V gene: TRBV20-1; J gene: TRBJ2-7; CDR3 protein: CSASTTRRGAYEQYF
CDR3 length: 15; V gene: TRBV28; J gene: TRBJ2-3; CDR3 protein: CASSFSDRVMDTQYF
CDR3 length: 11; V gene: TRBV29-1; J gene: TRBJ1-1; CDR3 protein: CSVLGYTEAFF
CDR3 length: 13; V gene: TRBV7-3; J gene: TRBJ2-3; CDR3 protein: CASSFGGSDTQYF
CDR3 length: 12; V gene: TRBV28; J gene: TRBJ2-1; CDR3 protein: CASSLTRTEQFF
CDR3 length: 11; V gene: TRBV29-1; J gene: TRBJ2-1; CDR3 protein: CSVDRYNEQFF
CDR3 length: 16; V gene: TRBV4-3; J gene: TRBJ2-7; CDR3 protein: CASSQQAGTSSYEQYF
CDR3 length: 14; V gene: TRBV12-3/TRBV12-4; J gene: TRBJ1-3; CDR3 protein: CASKPGDRKNTIYF
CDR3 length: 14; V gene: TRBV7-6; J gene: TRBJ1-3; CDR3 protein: CASSPLDSGNTIYF
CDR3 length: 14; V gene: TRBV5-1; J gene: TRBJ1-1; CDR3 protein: CASRRTSTNTEAFF